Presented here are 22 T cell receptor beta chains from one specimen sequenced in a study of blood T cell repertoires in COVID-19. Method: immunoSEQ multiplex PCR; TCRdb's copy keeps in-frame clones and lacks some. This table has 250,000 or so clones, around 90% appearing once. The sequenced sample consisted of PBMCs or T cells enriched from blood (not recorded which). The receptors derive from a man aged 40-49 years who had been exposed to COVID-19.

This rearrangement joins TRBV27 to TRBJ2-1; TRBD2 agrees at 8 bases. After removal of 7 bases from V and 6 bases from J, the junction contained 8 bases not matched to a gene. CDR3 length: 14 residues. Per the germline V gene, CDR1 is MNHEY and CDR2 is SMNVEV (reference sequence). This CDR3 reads CASTSGGAGNEQFF. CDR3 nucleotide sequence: TGTGCCAGCACCTCGGGGGGGGCGGGCAATGAGCAGTTCTTC.

CDR3 in amino acids: CASSTLGGKTQYF. The CDR3 DNA sequence: TGTGCCAGCAGTACCCTCGGAGGGAAGACGCAGTATTTT. The rearrangement joins TRBV28 to TRBJ2-3; possible D gene TRBD2, 6 bases. V lost 5 bases and J 9 bases, leaving 15 bases between the germline ends. CDR3 length: 13 amino acids. The germline V gene encodes CDR1 MDHEN and CDR2 SYDVKM.

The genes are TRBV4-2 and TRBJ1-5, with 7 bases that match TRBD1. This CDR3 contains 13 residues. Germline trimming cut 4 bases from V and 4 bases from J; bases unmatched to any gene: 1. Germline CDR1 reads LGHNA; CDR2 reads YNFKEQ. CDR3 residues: CASSPGGNQPQHF. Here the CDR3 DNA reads TGTGCCAGCAGCCCAGGGGGTAATCAGCCCCAGCATTTT.

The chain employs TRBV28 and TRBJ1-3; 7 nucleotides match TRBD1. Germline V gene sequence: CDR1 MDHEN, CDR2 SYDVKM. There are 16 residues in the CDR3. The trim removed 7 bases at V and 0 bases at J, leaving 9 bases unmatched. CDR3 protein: CASTPVGTASGNTIYF. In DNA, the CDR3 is TGTGCCAGCACCCCCGTCGGGACAGCCTCTGGAAACACCATATATTTT.

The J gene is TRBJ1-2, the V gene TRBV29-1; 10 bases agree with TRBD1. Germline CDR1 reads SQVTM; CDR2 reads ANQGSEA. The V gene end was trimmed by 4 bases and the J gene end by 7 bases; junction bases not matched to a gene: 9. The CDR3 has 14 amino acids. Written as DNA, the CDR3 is TGCAGCGTTGGGGGACAGGGGAGTTTAGTTGGCTACACCTTC. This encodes CSVGGQGSLVGYTF. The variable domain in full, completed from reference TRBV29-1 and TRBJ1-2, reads SAVISQKPSRDICQRGTSLTIQCQVDSQVTMMFWYRQQPGQSLTLIATANQGSEATYESGFVIDKFPISRPNLTFSTLTVSNMSPEDSSIYLCSVGGQGSLVGYTFGSGTRLTVV.

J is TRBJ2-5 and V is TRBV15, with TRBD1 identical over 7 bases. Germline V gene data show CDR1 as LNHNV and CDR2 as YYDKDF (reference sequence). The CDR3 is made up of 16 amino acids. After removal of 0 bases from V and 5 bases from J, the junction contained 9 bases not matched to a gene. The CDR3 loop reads CATSREGDRATETQYF. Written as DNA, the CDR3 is TGTGCCACCAGCAGAGAAGGAGACAGGGCGACCGAGACCCAGTACTTC.

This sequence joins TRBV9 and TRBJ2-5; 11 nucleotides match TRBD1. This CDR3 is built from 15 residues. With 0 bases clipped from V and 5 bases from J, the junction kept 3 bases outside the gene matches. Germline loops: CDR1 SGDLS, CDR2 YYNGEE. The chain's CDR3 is CASSVGTGGGETQYF. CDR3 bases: TGTGCCAGCAGCGTAGGGACAGGGGGCGGGGAGACCCAGTACTTC.

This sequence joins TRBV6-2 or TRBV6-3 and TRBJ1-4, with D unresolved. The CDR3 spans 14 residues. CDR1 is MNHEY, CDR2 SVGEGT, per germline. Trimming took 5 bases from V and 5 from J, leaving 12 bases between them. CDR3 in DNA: TGTGCCAGCAGTCCCGGGAACGTGAATGAAAAACTGTTTTTT. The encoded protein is CASSPGNVNEKLFF.

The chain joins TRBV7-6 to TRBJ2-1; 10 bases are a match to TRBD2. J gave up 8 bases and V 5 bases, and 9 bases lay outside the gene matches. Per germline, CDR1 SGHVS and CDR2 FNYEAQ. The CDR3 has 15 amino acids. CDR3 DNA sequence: TGTGCCAGCAGCCAAGCCCTAGCGGGAGTCGATGAGCAGTTCTTC. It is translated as CASSQALAGVDEQFF.

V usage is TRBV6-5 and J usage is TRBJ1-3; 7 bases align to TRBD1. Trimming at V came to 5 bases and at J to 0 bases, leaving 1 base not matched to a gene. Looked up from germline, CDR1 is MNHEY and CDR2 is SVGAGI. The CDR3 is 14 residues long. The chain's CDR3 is CASSTGASGNTIYF. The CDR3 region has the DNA TGTGCCAGCAGTACAGGGGCCTCTGGAAACACCATATATTTT.

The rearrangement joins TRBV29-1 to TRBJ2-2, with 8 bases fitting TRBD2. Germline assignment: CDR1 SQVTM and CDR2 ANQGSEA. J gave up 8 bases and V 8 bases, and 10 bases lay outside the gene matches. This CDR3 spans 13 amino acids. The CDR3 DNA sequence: TGCAGCATATTAGCGGGAAGCATAGGGGAGCTGTTTTTT. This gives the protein CSILAGSIGELFF.

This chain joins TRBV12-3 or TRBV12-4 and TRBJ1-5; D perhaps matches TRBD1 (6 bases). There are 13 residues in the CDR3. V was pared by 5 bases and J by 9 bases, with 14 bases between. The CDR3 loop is CASSLTGSRPQHF. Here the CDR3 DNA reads TGTGCCAGCAGTCTCACAGGGAGCCGGCCCCAGCATTTT.

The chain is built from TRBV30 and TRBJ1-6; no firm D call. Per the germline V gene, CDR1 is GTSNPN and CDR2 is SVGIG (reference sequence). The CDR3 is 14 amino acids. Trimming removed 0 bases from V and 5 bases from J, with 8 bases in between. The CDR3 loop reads CAWSVNQDNSPLHF. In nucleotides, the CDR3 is TGTGCCTGGAGTGTAAATCAGGATAATTCACCCCTCCACTTT.

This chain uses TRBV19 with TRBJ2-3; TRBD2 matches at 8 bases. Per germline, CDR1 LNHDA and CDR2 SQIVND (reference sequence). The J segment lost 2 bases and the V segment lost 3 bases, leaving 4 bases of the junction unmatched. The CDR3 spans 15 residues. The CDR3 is CASSIGTRNTDTQYF. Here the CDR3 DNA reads TGTGCCAGTAGTATCGGGACTAGAAACACAGATACGCAGTATTTT. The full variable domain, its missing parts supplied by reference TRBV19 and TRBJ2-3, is DGGITQSPKYLFRKEGQNVTLSCEQNLNHDAMYWYRQDPGQGLRLIYYSQIVNDFQKGDIAEGYSVSREKKESFPLTVTSAQKNPTAFYLCASSIGTRNTDTQYFGPGTRLTVL.

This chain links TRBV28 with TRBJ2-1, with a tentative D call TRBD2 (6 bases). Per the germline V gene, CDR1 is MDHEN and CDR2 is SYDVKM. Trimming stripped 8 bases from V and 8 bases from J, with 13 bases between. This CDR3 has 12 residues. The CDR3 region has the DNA TGTGCCAGCGGGGGGACGCGGGATGAGCAGTTCTTC. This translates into CASGGTRDEQFF.

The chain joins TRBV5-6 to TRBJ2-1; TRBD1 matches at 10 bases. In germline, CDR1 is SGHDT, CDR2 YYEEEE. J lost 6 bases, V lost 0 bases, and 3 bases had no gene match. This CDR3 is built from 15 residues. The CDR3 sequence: CASSLGGQGFNEQFF. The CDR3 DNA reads TGTGCCAGCAGCTTGGGGGGACAGGGGTTCAATGAGCAGTTCTTC.

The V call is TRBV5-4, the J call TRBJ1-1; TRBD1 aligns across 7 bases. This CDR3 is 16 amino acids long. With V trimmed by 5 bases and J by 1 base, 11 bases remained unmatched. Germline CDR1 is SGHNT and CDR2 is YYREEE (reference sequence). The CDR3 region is CASSPPRTGSNTEAFF. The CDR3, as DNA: TGTGCCAGCAGTCCCCCTCGGACAGGATCGAACACTGAAGCTTTCTTT.

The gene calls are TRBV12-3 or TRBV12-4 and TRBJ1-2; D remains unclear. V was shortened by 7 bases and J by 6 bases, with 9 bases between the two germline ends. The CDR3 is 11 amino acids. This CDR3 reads CASTHGDGYTF. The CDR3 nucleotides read TGTGCCAGCACCCACGGGGATGGCTACACCTTC.

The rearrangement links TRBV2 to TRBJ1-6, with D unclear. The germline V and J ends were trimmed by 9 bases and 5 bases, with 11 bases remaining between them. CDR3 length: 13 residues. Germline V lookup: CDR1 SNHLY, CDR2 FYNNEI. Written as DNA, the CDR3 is TGTGCCAGGGTCCGGCAGGATAATTCACCCCTCCACTTT. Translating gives CARVRQDNSPLHF. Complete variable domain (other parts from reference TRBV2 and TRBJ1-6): EPEVTQTPSHQVTQMGQEVILRCVPISNHLYFYWYRQILGQKVEFLVSFYNNEISEKSEIFDDQFSVERPDGSNFTLKIRSTKLEDSAMYFCARVRQDNSPLHFGNGTRLTVT.

CDR3 DNA: TGTGCCAGTAGTATAGCACTAGCGGAGACCTTCTCCTACGAGCAGTACTTC. Its protein is CASSIALAETFSYEQYF. The chain carries TRBV19 and TRBJ2-7; 8 nucleotides line up with TRBD2. V dropped 1 base and J dropped 0; count of bases not matched to a gene: 8. CDR3 length: 17 residues. Germline CDR1 reads LNHDA; CDR2 reads SQIVND (reference sequence).

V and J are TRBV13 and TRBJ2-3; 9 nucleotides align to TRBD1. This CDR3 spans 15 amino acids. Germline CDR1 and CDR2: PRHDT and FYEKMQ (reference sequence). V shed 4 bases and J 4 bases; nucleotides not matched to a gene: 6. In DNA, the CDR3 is TGTGCCAGCAGCTCGGGACAGGGACAGGCAGATACGCAGTATTTT. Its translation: CASSSGQGQADTQYF.

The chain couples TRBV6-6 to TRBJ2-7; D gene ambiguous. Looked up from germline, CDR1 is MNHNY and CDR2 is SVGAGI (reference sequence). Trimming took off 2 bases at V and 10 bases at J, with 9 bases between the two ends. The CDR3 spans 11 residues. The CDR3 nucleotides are TGTGCCAGCAGTTACCGTACGGTCCAGTACTTC. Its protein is CASSYRTVQYF.